The entry below describes one T cell receptor (beta chain). The antigen is not known. CDR1 SGHTA and CDR2 FQGNSA come from the germline V gene. The CDR3 totals 14 residues. V was pared by 4 bases and J by 4 bases, with 4 bases of the junction left unmatched. This entry comes from a study of T cell responses to AZD1222 COVID-19 vaccine. Study observations and caveats: Just five to seven people given AZD1222 tested seropositive at baseline. Of spike-specific TCRs, nearly half reportedly target regions left unmutated in variants. It should be noted that donors were predominantly white British and more often female, and clonal diversity was possibly underestimated. Sampling captured repertoires only after the peak T cell response.

Only in-frame clones appear in the TCRdb table, and some are missing; sequencing was by immunoSEQ multiplex PCR. The sample holds 90,000 to 130,000 clones, roughly 92% seen once. The material was peripheral blood, obtained 28 days after the second AZD1222 dose. The source of this sequence is an adult who received the AZD1222 COVID-19 vaccine. The V gene is TRBV7-2, the J gene TRBJ2-7; 10 nucleotides match TRBD1. The CDR3 DNA follows: TGTGCCAGCAGCTCGACAGGGGGCCTGTACGAGCAGTACTTC. Protein: CASSSTGGLYEQYF.